This TCR beta chain was found in a study of T cell repertoires in cytomegalovirus infection (dated by TCRdb to the late 2010s). Broadly, across the study: Because public TCR beta signatures pointed to carriage of CMV infection together with the matching HLA type, the HLA type of each donor mattered for the analysis.

Its CDR3 holds 13 amino acids, cysteine through phenylalanine. Of all the DNA, just the CDR3 is kept, 39 bases in frame from base 1. The germline V gene encodes CDR1 SGHTA and CDR2 FQGNSA. V is reduced by 1 base and J by 6 bases, leaving a spacing of 7 bases between them. This clonotype has a count of ten or more. Its antigen remains unidentified. Nothing much larger sits one base from this clone, and base qualities are not available. The sequencer listed for this sample is Illumina HiSeq 1500. TCRdb applied fastp at Q25 and MiXCR to the public reads, then kept only in-frame beta chains. When rows share a CDR3 protein, they turn into one entry using the most common DNA and genes. The sample has around 300,000 distinct CDR3 sequences on record, more than 8% of them singletons. Approximately 4.5% of the sample is in the top ten clones. General study outcomes and caveats: The ex vivo response was dominated by HLA-C-restricted CMV-specific TCR beta clonotypes, which also provided the single most frequent clonotype in two of eight donors. In both this cohort and an independent roughly 350-donor cohort, the cumulative frequency of public TCR beta family members distinguished carriers of CMV infection plus the relevant HLA type.

Recombination linked TRBV7-2 to TRBJ1-3, with no reliable assignment of the D segment. This receptor was obtained from a human donor in good health (CMV status not recorded). Some clones in this sample may be carry-over from other donors' samples. What was sequenced was PBMCs. The CDR3 is CASSLGIENTIYF. The DNA is as follows: TGTGCCAGCAGCTTAGGAATTGAAAACACCATATATTTT.